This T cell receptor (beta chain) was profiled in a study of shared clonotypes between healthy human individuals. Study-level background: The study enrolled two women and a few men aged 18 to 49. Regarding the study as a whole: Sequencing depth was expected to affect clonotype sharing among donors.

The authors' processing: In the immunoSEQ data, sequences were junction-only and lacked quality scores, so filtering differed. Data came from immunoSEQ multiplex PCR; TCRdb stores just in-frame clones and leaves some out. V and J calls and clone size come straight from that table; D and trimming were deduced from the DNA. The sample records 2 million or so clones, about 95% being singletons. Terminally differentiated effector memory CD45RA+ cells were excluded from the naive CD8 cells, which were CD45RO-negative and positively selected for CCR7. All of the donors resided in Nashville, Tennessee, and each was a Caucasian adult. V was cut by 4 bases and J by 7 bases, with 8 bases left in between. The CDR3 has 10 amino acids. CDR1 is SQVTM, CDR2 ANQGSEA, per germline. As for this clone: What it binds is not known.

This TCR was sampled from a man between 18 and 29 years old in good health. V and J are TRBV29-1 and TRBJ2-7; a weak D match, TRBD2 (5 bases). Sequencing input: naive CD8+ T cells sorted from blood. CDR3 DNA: TGCAGCGTTGCGAGGGCGGAGCAGTACTTC. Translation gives CSVARAEQYF.